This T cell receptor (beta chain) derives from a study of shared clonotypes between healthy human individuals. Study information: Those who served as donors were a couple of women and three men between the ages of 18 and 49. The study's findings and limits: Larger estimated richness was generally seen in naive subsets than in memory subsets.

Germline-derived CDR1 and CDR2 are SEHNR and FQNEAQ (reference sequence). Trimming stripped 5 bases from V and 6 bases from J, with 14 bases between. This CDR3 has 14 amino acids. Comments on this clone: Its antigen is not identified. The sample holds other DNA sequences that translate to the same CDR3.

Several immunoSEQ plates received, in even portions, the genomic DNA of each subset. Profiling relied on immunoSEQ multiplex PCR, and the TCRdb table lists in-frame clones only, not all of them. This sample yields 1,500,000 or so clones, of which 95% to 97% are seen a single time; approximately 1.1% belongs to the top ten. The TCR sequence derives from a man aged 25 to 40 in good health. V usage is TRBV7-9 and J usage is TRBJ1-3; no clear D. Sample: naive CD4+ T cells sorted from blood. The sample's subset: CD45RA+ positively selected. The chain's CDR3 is CASSASQGANTIYF. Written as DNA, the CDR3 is TGTGCCAGCAGCGCCTCCCAAGGAGCAAACACCATATATTTT.